This T cell receptor beta chain derives from a study of T cell repertoires in cytomegalovirus infection. The V end was cut by 4 bases, the J end by 0 bases, with 12 bases between. This CDR3 region has 15 residues. Looked up from germline, CDR1 is MNHEY and CDR2 is SVGEGT. Concerning this clonotype: No antigen is known for it.

TCRdb itself ran the reads through MiXCR, one entry per CDR3 protein. The table records 450,000 to 600,000 distinct CDR3 sequences, about 33% of them present only once. Sequencing used cultured PBMCs, obtained from culture after CMV antigen stimulation. The origin of this receptor is a human donor in good health (CMV status not recorded). Some clones in this sample may be carry-over from other donors' samples. This rearrangement joins TRBV6-2 or TRBV6-3 to TRBJ2-5, with a tentative D call TRBD2 (5 bases). CDR3 loop: CASSSRRRYQETQYF. CDR3 sequence (DNA): TGTGCCAGCAGTTCGCGACGGAGGTACCAAGAGACCCAGTACTTC.